The 9 T cell receptor beta chains listed next were all sequenced from one sample in a study of neoadjuvant anti-PD-1 for oral cavity cancer (dated by TCRdb to the early 2020s). The protocol used for the library was the immunoSEQ multiplex PCR assay. TCRdb holds this immuneACCESS table with in-frame rearrangements only. Some clones are missing; in checked studies, unresolved V genes explain under half, and the rest has no known cause. This sample gives about 37,000 clones in total; more than 35% of them show up just once. The ten largest clones capture around 16% of the sample. What the time point label conveys for this sample: after neoadjuvant nivolumab, at surgical resection. Sequencing was performed on tumor tissue, taken after nivolumab (anti-PD-1) treatment. These receptors all stem from a person aged 40-85 years with oral cavity squamous cell carcinoma.

The CDR3 loop reads CASSSLAGVGNTGELFF. The CDR3 DNA sequence: TGCGCCAGCAGTTCCCTAGCGGGAGTTGGGAACACCGGGGAGCTGTTTTTT. J is TRBJ2-2 and V is TRBV10-1, with TRBD2 matching 10 bases. Trimming at V came to 5 bases and at J to 1 base, leaving 7 bases not matched to a gene. Looked up from germline, CDR1 is WNHNN and CDR2 is SYGVQD (reference sequence). This CDR3 region has 17 residues.

This clone occurred a few times. The chain combines TRBV11-3 with TRBJ2-1, with 7 bases fitting TRBD2. The germline V gene has CDR1 SGHNT and CDR2 YENEEA. The CDR3 spans 13 residues. V dropped 5 bases and J dropped 8; count of bases not matched to a gene: 6. Written as DNA, the CDR3 is TGTGCCAGCAGCCCCAATGGGGGGGATGAGCAGTTCTTC. Translated, it gives CASSPNGGDEQFF.

V is TRBV18 and J is TRBJ2-1; the match to TRBD1 covers 12 bases. This CDR3 is 15 amino acids long. Germline V gene sequence: CDR1 KGHSH, CDR2 LQKENI. Unmatched junction bases numbered 2, after V lost 3 bases and J lost 5 bases. The CDR3 coding sequence is TGTGCCAGCTCACCGGGACAGGGGGCCCACAATGAGCAGTTCTTC. Its translation: CASSPGQGAHNEQFF.

CDR3 loop: CASSLGDHQGGQPQHF. CDR3 in DNA: TGCGCCAGCAGCTTGGGGGATCATCAGGGGGGCCAGCCCCAGCATTTT. The rearrangement joins TRBV5-1 to TRBJ1-5; TRBD1 matches 7 bases. Trimming at V came to 0 bases and at J to 7 bases, leaving 10 bases not matched to a gene. Germline CDR1 reads SGHRS; CDR2 reads YFSETQ. This CDR3 comprises 16 residues.

The rearrangement links TRBV6-6 to TRBJ2-3, with D maybe TRBD1 (6 bases). CDR1 MNHNY and CDR2 SVGAGI come from the germline V gene (reference sequence). The V and J ends lost 6 bases and 2 bases respectively, with 12 bases between them. The CDR3 consists of 14 residues. CDR3 residues: CASRKGGSTDTQYF. Here the CDR3 DNA reads TGTGCCAGCAGGAAAGGGGGTTCCACAGATACGCAGTATTTT.

V usage is TRBV7-3 and J usage is TRBJ1-2, with 7 nucleotides matching TRBD1. Losses at the gene ends were 4 bases for V and 8 bases for J; bases not matched to a gene: 4. Germline V lookup: CDR1 SGHTA, CDR2 FQGTGA. The CDR3 has 12 residues. The CDR3: CASSSGQSGYTF. The CDR3 coding sequence is TGTGCCAGCAGCTCGGGACAGAGCGGCTACACCTTC.

V and J are TRBV28 and TRBJ1-2; D gene uncertain. V lost 3 bases and J lost 4, with 15 bases in between. Looked up from germline, CDR1 is MDHEN and CDR2 is SYDVKM. The CDR3 length is 15 residues. CDR3 sequence reads: CASSFESMGSYGYTF. The CDR3 DNA reads as TGTGCCAGCAGTTTTGAGAGCATGGGCTCCTATGGCTACACCTTC.

The V gene is TRBV5-6, the J gene TRBJ2-7, with 7 positions matching TRBD1. CDR1 and CDR2 (germline): SGHDT, YYEEEE. The CDR3 has 16 residues. J gave up 2 bases and V 3 bases, and 11 bases lay outside the gene matches. The CDR3 coding sequence is TGTGCCAGCAGCTCCGAACAGGGGTCCCCACCCTACGAGCAGTACTTC. Amino acids: CASSSEQGSPPYEQYF.

This chain links TRBV29-1 with TRBJ1-1, with TRBD1 as a possible D gene (6 bases). This CDR3 is built from 15 residues. Germline assignment: CDR1 SQVTM and CDR2 ANQGSEA. V lost 0 bases and J 3 bases, leaving 14 bases between the germline ends. CDR3 nucleotide sequence: TGCAGCGTTGAAGATGGAGAGACAGGAGACACTGAAGCTTTCTTT. Translation: CSVEDGETGDTEAFF.